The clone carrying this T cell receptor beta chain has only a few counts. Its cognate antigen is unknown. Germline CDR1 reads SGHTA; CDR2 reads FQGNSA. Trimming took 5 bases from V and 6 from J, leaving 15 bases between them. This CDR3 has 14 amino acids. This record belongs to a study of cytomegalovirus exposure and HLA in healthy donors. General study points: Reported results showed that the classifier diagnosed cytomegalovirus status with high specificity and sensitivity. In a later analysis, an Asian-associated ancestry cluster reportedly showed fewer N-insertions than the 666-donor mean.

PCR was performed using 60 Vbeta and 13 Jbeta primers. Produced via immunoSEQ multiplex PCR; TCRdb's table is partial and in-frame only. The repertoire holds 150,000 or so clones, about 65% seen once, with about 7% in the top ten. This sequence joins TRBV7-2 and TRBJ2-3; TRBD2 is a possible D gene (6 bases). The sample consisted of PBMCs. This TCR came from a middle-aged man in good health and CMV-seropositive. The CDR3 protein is CASSLARGADTQYF. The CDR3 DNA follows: TGTGCCAGCAGCCTGGCCCGCGGGGCCGATACGCAGTATTTT.